The clone carrying this TCR beta chain was observed once. Authors' analysis steps: Reference gene primer amplification gave nucleated cell count estimates. TCRdb's copy holds only in-frame clones and misses some; the assay was immunoSEQ multiplex PCR. V, J and clone size are those of that table, while D and trimming were read from the DNA. In the table there are about 170,000 clones, more than 85% of which are singletons. Per germline, CDR1 SGHRS and CDR2 YFSETQ. Between the trimmed V and J ends, which lost 5 bases and 1 base, there was a span of 9 bases. The CDR3 totals 13 residues. The sample is drawn from a study of blood T cell repertoires in COVID-19. The overall study: Some COVID-19 samples were acute and others convalescent; all came from the United States, Italy and Spain. The analysed material was cDNA or gDNA that came from T cells, B-cell-depleted T cells, or PBMCs.

The TCR sequence derives from a woman older than 75 in a cohort sampled during active or convalescent COVID-19. V and J are TRBV5-1 and TRBJ1-1; tentatively, D is TRBD1 (6 bases). The material sequenced was peripheral blood. Here the CDR3 reads CASRRQENTEAFF. The CDR3 DNA sequence: TGCGCCAGCAGGAGACAGGAGAACACTGAAGCTTTCTTT. Variable domain in full (rest from reference TRBV5-1 and TRBJ1-1): KAGVTQTPRYLIKTRGQQVTLSCSPISGHRSVSWYQQTPGQGLQFLFEYFSETQRNKGNFPGRFSGRQFSNSRSEMNVSTLELGDSALYLCASRRQENTEAFFGQGTRLTVV.